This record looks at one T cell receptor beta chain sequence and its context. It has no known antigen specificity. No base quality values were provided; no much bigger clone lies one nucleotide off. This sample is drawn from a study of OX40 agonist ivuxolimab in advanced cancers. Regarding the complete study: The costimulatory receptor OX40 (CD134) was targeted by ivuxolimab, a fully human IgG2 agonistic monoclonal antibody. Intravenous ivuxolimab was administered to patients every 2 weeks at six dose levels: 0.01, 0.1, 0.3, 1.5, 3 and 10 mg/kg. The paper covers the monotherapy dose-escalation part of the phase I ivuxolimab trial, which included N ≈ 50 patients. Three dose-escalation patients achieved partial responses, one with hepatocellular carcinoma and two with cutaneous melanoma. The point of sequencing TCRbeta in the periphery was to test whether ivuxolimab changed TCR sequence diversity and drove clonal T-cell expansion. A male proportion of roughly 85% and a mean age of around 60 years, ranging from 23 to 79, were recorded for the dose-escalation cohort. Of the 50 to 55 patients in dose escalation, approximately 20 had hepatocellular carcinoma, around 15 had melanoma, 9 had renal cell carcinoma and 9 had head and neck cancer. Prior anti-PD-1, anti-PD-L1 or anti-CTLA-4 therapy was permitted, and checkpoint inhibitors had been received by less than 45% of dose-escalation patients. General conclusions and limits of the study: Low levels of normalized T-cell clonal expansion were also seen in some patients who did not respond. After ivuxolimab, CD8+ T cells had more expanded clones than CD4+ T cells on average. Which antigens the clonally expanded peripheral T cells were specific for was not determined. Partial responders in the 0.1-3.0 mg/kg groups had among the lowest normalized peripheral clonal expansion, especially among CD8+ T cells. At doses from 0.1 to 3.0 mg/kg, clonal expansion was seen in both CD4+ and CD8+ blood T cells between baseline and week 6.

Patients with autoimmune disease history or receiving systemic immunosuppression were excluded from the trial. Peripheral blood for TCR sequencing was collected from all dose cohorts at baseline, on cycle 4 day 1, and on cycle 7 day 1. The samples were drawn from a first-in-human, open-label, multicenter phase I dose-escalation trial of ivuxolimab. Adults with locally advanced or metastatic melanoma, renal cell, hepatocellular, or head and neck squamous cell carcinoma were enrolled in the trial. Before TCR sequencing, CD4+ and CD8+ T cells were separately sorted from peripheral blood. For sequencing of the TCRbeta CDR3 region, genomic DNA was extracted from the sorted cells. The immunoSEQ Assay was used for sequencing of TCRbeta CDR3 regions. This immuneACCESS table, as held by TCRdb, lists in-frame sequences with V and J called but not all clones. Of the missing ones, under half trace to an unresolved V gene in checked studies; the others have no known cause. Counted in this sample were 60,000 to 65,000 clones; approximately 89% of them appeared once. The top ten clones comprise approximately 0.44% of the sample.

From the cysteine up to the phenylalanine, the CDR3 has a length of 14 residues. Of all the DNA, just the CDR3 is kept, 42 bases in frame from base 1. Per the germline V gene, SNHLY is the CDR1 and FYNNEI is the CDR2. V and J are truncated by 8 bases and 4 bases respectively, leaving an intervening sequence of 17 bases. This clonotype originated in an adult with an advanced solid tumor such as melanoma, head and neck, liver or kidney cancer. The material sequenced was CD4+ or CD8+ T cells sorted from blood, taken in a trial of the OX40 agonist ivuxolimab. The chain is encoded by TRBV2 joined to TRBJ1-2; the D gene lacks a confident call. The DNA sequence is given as TGTGCCAGCTTGTTCGGAGCGGCGGGCTATGGCTACACCTTC. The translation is CASLFGAAGYGYTF.